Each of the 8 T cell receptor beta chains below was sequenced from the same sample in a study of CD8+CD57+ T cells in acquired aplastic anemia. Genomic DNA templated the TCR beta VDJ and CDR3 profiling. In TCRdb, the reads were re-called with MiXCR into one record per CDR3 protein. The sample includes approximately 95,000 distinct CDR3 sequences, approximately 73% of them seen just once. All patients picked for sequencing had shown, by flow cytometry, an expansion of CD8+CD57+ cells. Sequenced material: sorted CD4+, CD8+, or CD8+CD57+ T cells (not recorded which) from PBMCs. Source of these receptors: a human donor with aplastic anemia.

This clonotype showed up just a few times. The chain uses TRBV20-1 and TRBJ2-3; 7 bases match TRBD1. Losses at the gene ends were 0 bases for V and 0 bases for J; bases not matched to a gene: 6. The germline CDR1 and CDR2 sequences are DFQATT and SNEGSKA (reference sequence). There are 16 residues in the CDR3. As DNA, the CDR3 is TGCAGTGCTAGAGACCATACAGGGGACAGCACAGATACGCAGTATTTT. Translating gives CSARDHTGDSTDTQYF.

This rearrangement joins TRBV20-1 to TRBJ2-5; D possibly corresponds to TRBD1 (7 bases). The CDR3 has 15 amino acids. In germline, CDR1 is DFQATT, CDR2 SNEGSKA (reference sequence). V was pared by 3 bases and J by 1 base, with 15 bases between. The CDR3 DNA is TGCAGTGCTAGCCCCAGGGGGGCCCTCCAAGAGACCCAGTACTTC. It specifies CSASPRGALQETQYF.

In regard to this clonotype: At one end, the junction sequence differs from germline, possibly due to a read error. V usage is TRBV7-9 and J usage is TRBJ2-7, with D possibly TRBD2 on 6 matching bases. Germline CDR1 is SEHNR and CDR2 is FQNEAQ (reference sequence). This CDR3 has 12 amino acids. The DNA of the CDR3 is TGCGCCAGCAGCTCGGGGGACTACGAGCAGTACTTC. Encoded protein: CASSSGDYEQYF. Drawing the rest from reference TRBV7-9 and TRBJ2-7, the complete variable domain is DTGVSQNPRHKITKRGQNVTFRCDPISEHNRLYWYRQTLGQGPEFLTYFQNEAQLEKSRLLSDRFSAERPKGSFSTLEIQRTEQGDSAMYLCASSSGDYEQYFGPGTRLTVT.

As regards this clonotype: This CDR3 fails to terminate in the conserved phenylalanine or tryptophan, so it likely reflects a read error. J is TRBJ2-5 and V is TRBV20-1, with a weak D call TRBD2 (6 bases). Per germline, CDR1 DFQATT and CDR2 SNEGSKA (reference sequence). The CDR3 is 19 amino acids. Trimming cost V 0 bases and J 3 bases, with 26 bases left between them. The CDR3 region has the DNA TGCAGTGCTAGAGATCCTGAACTAGCCTCAGCTCGGGAAAAAGAGACCCAGTACCTT. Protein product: CSARDPELASAREKETQYL.

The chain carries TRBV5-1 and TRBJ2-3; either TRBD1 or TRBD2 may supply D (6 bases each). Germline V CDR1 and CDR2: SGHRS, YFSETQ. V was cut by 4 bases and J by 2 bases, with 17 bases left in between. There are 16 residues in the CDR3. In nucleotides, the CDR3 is TGCGCCAGCAGCCCCGGGGGACATTACCCCACAGATACGCAGTATTTT. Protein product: CASSPGGHYPTDTQYF.

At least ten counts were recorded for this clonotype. CDR3 loop: CASSLGPAAFF. In nucleotides, the CDR3 is TGTGCCAGCAGCTTGGGACCGGCGGCTTTCTTT. This chain connects TRBV5-6 to TRBJ1-1; D is undetermined. Between the trimmed V and J ends, which lost 0 bases and 11 bases, there was a span of 8 bases. Germline assignment: CDR1 SGHDT and CDR2 YYEEEE. The CDR3 has 11 residues.

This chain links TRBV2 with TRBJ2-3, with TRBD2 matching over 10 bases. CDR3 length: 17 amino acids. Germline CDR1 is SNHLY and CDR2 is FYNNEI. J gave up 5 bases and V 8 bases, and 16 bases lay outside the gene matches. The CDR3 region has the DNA TGTGCCAGCCCAGAAGGGGCGAGCGGGGGGGCTAGAGATACGCAGTATTTT. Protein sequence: CASPEGASGGARDTQYF. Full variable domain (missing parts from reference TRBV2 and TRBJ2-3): EPEVTQTPSHQVTQMGQEVILRCVPISNHLYFYWYRQILGQKVEFLVSFYNNEISEKSEIFDDQFSVERPDGSNFTLKIRSTKLEDSAMYFCASPEGASGGARDTQYFGPGTRLTVL.

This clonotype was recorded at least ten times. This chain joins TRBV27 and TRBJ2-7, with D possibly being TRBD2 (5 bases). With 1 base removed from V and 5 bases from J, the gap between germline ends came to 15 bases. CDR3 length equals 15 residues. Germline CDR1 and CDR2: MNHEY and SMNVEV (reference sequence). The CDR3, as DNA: TGTGCCAGCAGTTTATGGTTCCGGCCGGGAAACGAGCAGTACTTC. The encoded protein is CASSLWFRPGNEQYF.